Sequencing of this TCR beta chain was carried out in a study of cytomegalovirus exposure and HLA in healthy donors. The donors were members of the validation cohort, which comprised around 110 subjects and was separate from the first cohort of several hundred subjects. Data came from immunoSEQ multiplex PCR; TCRdb stores just in-frame clones and leaves some out. The table shows under 150,000 clones, with approximately 86% occurring only once. The study's findings and limits: The tendency of first-cohort TCR clusters to co-occur in the 120 or so validation repertoires emerged from a later analysis. Cytomegalovirus association was assigned to about 150 TCR beta chains. A few CMV-associated chains were confirmed in vitro to be specific for CMV antigens.

As regards this clone: Its cognate antigen is unknown.

The V gene end was trimmed by 1 base and the J gene end by 6 bases; junction bases not matched to a gene: 5. CDR1 is SGHVS and CDR2 is FNYEAQ in the germline V gene. The CDR3 totals 15 residues. Sequencing used PBMCs. The sequence derives from a man younger than 35 in good health and CMV-seropositive. The rearrangement joins TRBV7-6 to TRBJ1-4, with 7 bases that match TRBD1. CDR3 sequence reads: CASSLGTGADEKLFF. CDR3 nucleotide sequence: TGTGCCAGCAGCTTAGGGACAGGTGCCGATGAAAAACTGTTTTTT.